The 30 T cell receptor beta chains listed next were all sequenced from one sample in a study of blood T cell repertoires in COVID-19. Here immunoSEQ multiplex PCR was the method, and the copy in TCRdb shows in-frame clones only, minus some. The sample records around 380,000 clones, more than 75% being singletons. Sequenced sample: peripheral blood. The origin of the receptors is a human donor with acute or convalescent COVID-19. The donor label of this sample is uncertain.

The V gene is TRBV30, the J gene TRBJ1-5, with D possibly matching TRBD1 (5 bases). V was pared by 5 bases and J by 11 bases, with 25 bases between. The CDR3 totals 15 residues. Germline V gene lookup returns CDR1 GTSNPN and CDR2 SVGIG (reference sequence). The CDR3 coding sequence is TGTGCCTGGTCCACCCGAAGGGGAGGTGGATGGTCCCAGCATTTT. It encodes CAWSTRRGGGWSQHF.

This clone occurred many times. The CDR3 DNA sequence: TGTGCCAGCAGCTTCGGGTCACGTGTGTACACTGAAGCTTTCTTT. Its translation: CASSFGSRVYTEAFF. The V call is TRBV11-1, the J call TRBJ1-1, with no clear D. Trimming left V 3 bases short and J 3 bases short, with 14 bases between. Germline V gene data show CDR1 as SGHAT and CDR2 as FQDESV (reference sequence). The CDR3 has 15 amino acids.

CDR3 region: CASSYSLPGNYGYTF. CDR3 DNA sequence: TGTGCCAGCAGTTACTCGCTTCCAGGCAACTATGGCTACACCTTC. V gene TRBV6-6 combines with J gene TRBJ1-2; D uncertain. Trimming took off 0 bases at V and 2 bases at J, with 10 bases between the two ends. CDR1 MNHNY and CDR2 SVGAGI come from the germline V gene (reference sequence). The CDR3 is made up of 15 amino acids.

This clone showed up many times. This chain links TRBV7-9 with TRBJ1-6; a possible D gene is TRBD1 (6 bases). V lost 1 base to trimming and J lost 6 bases, with 13 bases between them. Per the germline V gene, CDR1 is SEHNR and CDR2 is FQNEAQ (reference sequence). The CDR3 is made up of 16 amino acids. CDR3 protein: CASSLGQGFGNSPLHF. The CDR3 DNA follows: TGTGCCAGCAGCTTAGGGCAGGGGTTTGGTAATTCACCCCTCCACTTT. Together with reference TRBV7-9 and TRBJ1-6, the CDR3 gives the full variable domain: DTGVSQNPRHKITKRGQNVTFRCDPISEHNRLYWYRQTLGQGPEFLTYFQNEAQLEKSRLLSDRFSAERPKGSFSTLEIQRTEQGDSAMYLCASSLGQGFGNSPLHFGNGTRLTVT.

V gene TRBV5-1 combines with J gene TRBJ1-1; D not certain. CDR1 and CDR2 from the germline V gene are SGHRS and YFSETQ. The length of the CDR3 is 11 residues. V gave up 3 bases and J gave up 2 bases, with 2 bases separating them. DNA for the CDR3: TGCGCCAGCAGCTCAAACACTGAAGCTTTCTTT. This gives the protein CASSSNTEAFF.

The chain couples TRBV21-1 to TRBJ2-1; the D segment call TRBD2 is taken from the table without a DNA check. TRBV21-1 is a pseudogene. There are 15 residues in the CDR3. CDR3 protein: CASSRSGAKYNEQFF. In nucleotides, the CDR3 is TGTGCCAGCAGCAGAAGCGGGGCTAAGTACAATGAGCAGTTCTTC.

This chain uses TRBV27 with TRBJ1-2; 7 bases map to TRBD1. Trimming took 6 bases from V and 5 from J; bases not matched to a gene: 9. Germline V CDR1 and CDR2: MNHEY, SMNVEV (reference sequence). This CDR3 spans 14 amino acids. The CDR3 spells CASRETGNVYGYTF. Written as DNA, the CDR3 is TGTGCCAGCAGGGAGACAGGGAATGTGTATGGCTACACCTTC.

This clone has a handful of counts. This rearrangement joins TRBV19 to TRBJ1-2, with D possibly TRBD1 on 5 matching bases. The CDR3 contains 16 residues. Germline V gene lookup returns CDR1 LNHDA and CDR2 SQIVND (reference sequence). Trimming shortened V by 0 bases and J by 4 bases, and 15 bases separated the two germline ends. CDR3 in DNA: TGTGCCAGTAGTATAGATCGGGGCGGGAGCGCCTATGGCTACACCTTC. Its protein is CASSIDRGGSAYGYTF.

The V and J genes are TRBV19 and TRBJ1-1, with a possible D match to TRBD1 (6 bases). Germline CDR1 and CDR2: LNHDA and SQIVND (reference sequence). Trimming pared 6 bases from V and 0 bases from J, leaving 20 bases between. This CDR3 spans 17 amino acids. CDR3 loop: CASRLYREGTMNTEAFF. The DNA of the CDR3 is TGTGCCAGTAGGCTCTACAGGGAGGGGACTATGAACACTGAAGCTTTCTTT.

V is TRBV7-2 and J is TRBJ1-2, with 8 bases matching TRBD1. Germline CDR1 is SGHTA and CDR2 is FQGNSA. CDR3 length: 15 amino acids. The V segment lost 5 bases and the J segment 4 bases; nucleotides outside the gene matches: 9. As DNA, the CDR3 is TGTGCCAGCAGCGAAGGCCCCGGGACAGGCTATGGCTACACCTTC. Translation: CASSEGPGTGYGYTF.

The DNA of the CDR3 is TGTGCCAGCAGTTTAAGGGGGGGGGTGGCTGGAAACACCATATATTTT. Its translation: CASSLRGGVAGNTIYF. The chain combines TRBV27 with TRBJ1-3; weak D call: TRBD1 (6 bases). The germline gives CDR1 MNHEY, CDR2 SMNVEV (reference sequence). The V end lost 2 bases, the J end lost 2 bases, and 13 bases lay between the germline ends. The CDR3 totals 16 residues.

The chain joins TRBV19 to TRBJ1-5; D ambiguous. V was shortened by 7 bases and J by 4 bases, with 17 bases between the two germline ends. The germline V gene has CDR1 LNHDA and CDR2 SQIVND (reference sequence). CDR3 size: 15 residues. The CDR3 region has the DNA TGTGCCAGTACCCGGGATGCTTTACGGAATCAGCCCCAGCATTTT. It is translated as CASTRDALRNQPQHF.

The genes are TRBV7-2 and TRBJ2-1; maybe TRBD1 (5 bases). The CDR3 length is 17 residues. The germline CDR1 and CDR2 sequences are SGHTA and FQGNSA. Deletions cut 5 bases from V and 2 bases from J, with 19 bases between. The CDR3 loop is CASSHPQGAGPYNEQFF. Written as DNA, the CDR3 is TGTGCCAGCAGCCACCCCCAGGGTGCTGGACCCTACAATGAGCAGTTCTTC. Full variable domain (outside the CDR3, taken from reference TRBV7-2 and TRBJ2-1): GAGVSQSPSNKVTEKGKDVELRCDPISGHTALYWYRQSLGQGLEFLIYFQGNSAPDKSGLPSDRFSAERTGGSVSTLTIQRTQQEDSAVYLCASSHPQGAGPYNEQFFGPGTRLTVL.

The gene calls are TRBV5-1 and TRBJ2-2; maybe TRBD2 (6 bases). V gave up 4 bases and J gave up 1 base, with 11 bases separating them. CDR1 is SGHRS, CDR2 YFSETQ, per germline. The CDR3 consists of 15 residues. The CDR3 loop reads CASSRGDLNTGELFF. DNA for the CDR3: TGCGCCAGCAGCCGAGGGGACTTGAACACCGGGGAGCTGTTTTTT.

The chain recombines TRBV2 with TRBJ1-5; 7 nucleotides match TRBD1. V lost 9 bases and J lost 1; bases outside the gene matches: 12. The V gene's germline CDR1 is SNHLY and CDR2 FYNNEI. This CDR3 has 16 residues. Written as DNA, the CDR3 is TGTGCCAGTGGGACAGCCCAGCCAGGGAGCAATCAGCCCCAGCATTTT. It specifies CASGTAQPGSNQPQHF. Based on the CDR3 plus reference TRBV2 and TRBJ1-5, the full variable domain is EPEVTQTPSHQVTQMGQEVILRCVPISNHLYFYWYRQILGQKVEFLVSFYNNEISEKSEIFDDQFSVERPDGSNFTLKIRSTKLEDSAMYFCASGTAQPGSNQPQHFGDGTRLSIL.

The rearrangement links TRBV6-5 to TRBJ2-1; D gene ambiguous. Germline CDR1 and CDR2: MNHEY and SVGAGI. Trimming took 3 bases from V and 6 from J, leaving 6 bases between them. CDR3 length: 12 residues. CDR3 in DNA: TGTGCCAGCAGTTATGGTAGCAATGAGCAGTTCTTC. It codes for CASSYGSNEQFF.

J is TRBJ2-5 and V is TRBV3-1 (or the pseudogene TRBV3-2); a weak D match, TRBD2 (6 bases). CDR3 length: 16 amino acids. Germline CDR1 reads LGHDT; CDR2 reads YNNKEL (reference sequence). V lost 1 base and J lost 5, with 17 bases in between. The CDR3 bases are TGTGCCAGCAGCCAAGTGGGAAGCCCCCGGGGGGAGACCCAGTACTTC. Translated: CASSQVGSPRGETQYF.

The chain recombines TRBV6-1 with TRBJ1-2; D is undetermined. V dropped 1 base and J dropped 0 bases, with 6 bases sitting between them. The CDR3 consists of 14 residues. Germline V gene sequence: CDR1 MNHNS, CDR2 SASEGT. CDR3 loop: CASSEVATNYGYTF. The CDR3 bases are TGTGCCAGCAGTGAAGTAGCCACTAACTATGGCTACACCTTC.

The rearrangement links TRBV3-1 (or the pseudogene TRBV3-2) to TRBJ1-4, with D possibly TRBD1 on 6 matching bases. This CDR3 comprises 14 residues. V lost 2 bases, J lost 8 bases, and 12 bases lay in between. Germline CDR1 and CDR2: LGHDT and YNNKEL (reference sequence). The CDR3 reads CASSQRGRGEKLFF. CDR3 nucleotides: TGTGCCAGCAGCCAAAGGGGGAGGGGAGAAAAACTGTTTTTT.

The chain recombines TRBV6-5 with TRBJ1-1; 8 positions match TRBD1. Germline V CDR1 and CDR2: MNHEY, SVGAGI. V lost 6 bases and J lost 4; bases outside the gene matches: 4. This CDR3 has 13 amino acids. The CDR3 region has the DNA TGTGCCAGCAGAGGACAGGGTCGCACTGAAGCTTTCTTT. Protein: CASRGQGRTEAFF.

The chain couples TRBV11-2 to TRBJ2-1, with 7 bases identical to TRBD1. With 1 base clipped from V and 7 bases from J, the junction kept 4 bases outside the gene matches. CDR3 size: 14 residues. Germline V gene sequence: CDR1 SGHAT, CDR2 FQNNGV. The CDR3 bases are TGTGCCAGCAGCTTAGCGGACAGGAGGAATGAGCAGTTCTTC. The encoded protein is CASSLADRRNEQFF.

The chain joins TRBV19 to TRBJ1-4, with 9 bases that match TRBD1. V shed 2 bases, J shed 7 bases, and the junction held 8 bases outside the gene matches. This CDR3 spans 16 amino acids. Germline CDR1 is LNHDA and CDR2 is SQIVND (reference sequence). CDR3 residues: CASSIIWTGVSEKLFF. The CDR3 nucleotides are TGTGCCAGTAGTATAATCTGGACAGGGGTCTCTGAAAAACTGTTTTTT.

The CDR3 DNA follows: TGTGCCAGCAGTAGCGGACAGGGCGCAGATACGCAGTATTTT. It is translated as CASSSGQGADTQYF. The rearrangement uses TRBV6-4 and TRBJ2-3, with 8 nucleotides matching TRBD1. V dropped 5 bases and J dropped 4; count of bases not matched to a gene: 5. The CDR3 totals 14 residues. The germline V gene has CDR1 MRHNA and CDR2 SNTAGT.

This clone was detected only once. The rearrangement links TRBV5-1 to TRBJ2-3; a possible D gene is TRBD2 (7 bases). Trimming shortened V by 2 bases and J by 0 bases, and 10 bases separated the two germline ends. The CDR3 is 15 amino acids. Germline CDR1 and CDR2: SGHRS and YFSETQ. The CDR3 DNA is TGCGCCAGCAGCTTAGGGGGGGCCAGCACAGATACGCAGTATTTT. Translation: CASSLGGASTDTQYF.

This clone was recorded a few times. V is TRBV19 and J is TRBJ2-6, with 7 bases aligning to TRBD2. Germline trimming cut 3 bases from V and 0 bases from J; bases unmatched to any gene: 11. The germline V gene has CDR1 LNHDA and CDR2 SQIVND (reference sequence). CDR3 length: 19 residues. In DNA, the CDR3 is TGTGCCAGTAGTATGGCCCGGAGCGGGATCTCCTCTGGGGCCAACGTCCTGACTTTC. Protein product: CASSMARSGISSGANVLTF.

The CDR3 sequence is CASSPEGLNYGYTF. CDR3 in DNA: TGTGCCAGCTCACCAGAGGGCCTTAACTATGGCTACACCTTC. V usage is TRBV18 and J usage is TRBJ1-2; D gene ambiguous. V lost 2 bases and J 1 base, leaving 8 bases between the germline ends. Germline V lookup: CDR1 KGHSH, CDR2 LQKENI. The CDR3 spans 14 residues.

The chain is built from TRBV3-1 (or the pseudogene TRBV3-2) and TRBJ1-6, with D possibly matching TRBD1 (5 bases). The CDR3 has 14 amino acids. In germline, CDR1 is LGHDT, CDR2 YNNKEL (reference sequence). The V and J ends lost 1 base and 10 bases respectively, with 11 bases between them. CDR3 coding DNA: TGTGCCAGCAGCCAAGCCACAGGTGGGTCACCCCTCCACTTT. This sequence encodes CASSQATGGSPLHF.

The V and J genes are TRBV28 and TRBJ1-5, with TRBD1 identical over 8 bases. Looked up from germline, CDR1 is MDHEN and CDR2 is SYDVKM. The CDR3 spans 15 residues. The V and J ends lost 6 bases and 1 base, in that order; junction bases with no gene match: 5. The chain's CDR3 is CASSRQGASNQPQHF. The CDR3, as DNA: TGTGCCAGCAGCCGGCAGGGGGCCAGCAATCAGCCCCAGCATTTT.

The chain employs TRBV6-1 and TRBJ1-5, with 10 bases that match TRBD1. V lost 4 bases and J lost 0; bases outside the gene matches: 3. The CDR3 runs 16 residues. Germline V gene sequence: CDR1 MNHNS, CDR2 SASEGT. The CDR3 loop reads CASSVGQGGSNQPQHF. CDR3 nucleotide sequence: TGTGCCAGCAGTGTTGGACAGGGGGGTAGCAATCAGCCCCAGCATTTT.

This clone was observed once. The chain links TRBV28 to TRBJ2-6, with TRBD1 identical over 7 bases. J was trimmed by 0 bases and V by 4 bases; bases with no gene match: 6. CDR3 length: 17 amino acids. Germline CDR1 and CDR2: MDHEN and SYDVKM. The CDR3 DNA follows: TGTGCCAGCAGTTCGGACAGGCGAAGCTCTGGGGCCAACGTCCTGACTTTC. Amino acids: CASSSDRRSSGANVLTF.